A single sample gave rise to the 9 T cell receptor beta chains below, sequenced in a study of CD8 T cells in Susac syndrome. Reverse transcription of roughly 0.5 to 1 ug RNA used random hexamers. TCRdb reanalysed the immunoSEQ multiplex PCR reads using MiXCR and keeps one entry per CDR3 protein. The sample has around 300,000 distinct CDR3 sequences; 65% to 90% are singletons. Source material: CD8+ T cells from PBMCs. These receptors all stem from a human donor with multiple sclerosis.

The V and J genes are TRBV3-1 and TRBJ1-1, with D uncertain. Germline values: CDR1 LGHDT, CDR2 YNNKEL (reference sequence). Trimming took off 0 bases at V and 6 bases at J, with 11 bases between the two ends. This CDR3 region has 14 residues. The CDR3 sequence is CASSQEYSWAEAFF. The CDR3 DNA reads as TGTGCCAGCAGCCAAGAATATTCATGGGCTGAAGCTTTCTTT.

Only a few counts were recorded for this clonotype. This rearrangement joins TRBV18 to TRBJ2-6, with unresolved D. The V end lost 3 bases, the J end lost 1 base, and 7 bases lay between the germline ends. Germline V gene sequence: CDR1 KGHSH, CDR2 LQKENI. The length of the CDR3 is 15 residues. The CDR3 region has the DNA TGTGCCAGCTCACCCGAAGGGTCTGGGGCCAACGTCCTGACTTTC. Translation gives CASSPEGSGANVLTF. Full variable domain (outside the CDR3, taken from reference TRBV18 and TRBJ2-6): NAGVMQNPRHLVRRRGQEARLRCSPMKGHSHVYWYRQLPEEGLKFMVYLQKENIIDESGMPKERFSAEFPKEGPSILRIQQVVRGDSAAYFCASSPEGSGANVLTFGAGSRLTVL.

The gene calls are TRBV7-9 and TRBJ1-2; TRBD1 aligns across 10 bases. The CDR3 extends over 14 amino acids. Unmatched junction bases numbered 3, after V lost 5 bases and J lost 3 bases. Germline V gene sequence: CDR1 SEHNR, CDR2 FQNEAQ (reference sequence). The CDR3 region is CASSPGQGDYGYTF. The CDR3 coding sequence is TGTGCCAGCAGCCCTGGACAGGGGGACTATGGCTACACCTTC.

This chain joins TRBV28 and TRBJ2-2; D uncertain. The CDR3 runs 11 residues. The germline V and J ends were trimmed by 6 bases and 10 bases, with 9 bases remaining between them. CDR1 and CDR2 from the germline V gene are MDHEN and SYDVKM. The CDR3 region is CASSRAEELFF. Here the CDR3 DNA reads TGTGCCAGCAGCCGGGCTGAGGAGCTGTTTTTT.

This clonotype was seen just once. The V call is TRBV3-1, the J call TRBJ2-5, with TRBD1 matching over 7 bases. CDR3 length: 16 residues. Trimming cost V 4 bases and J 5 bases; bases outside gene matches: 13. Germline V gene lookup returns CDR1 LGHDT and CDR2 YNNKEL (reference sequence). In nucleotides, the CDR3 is TGTGCCAGCAGCCCCCGAGAGGGGGCGCGAATTGAGACCCAGTACTTC. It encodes CASSPREGARIETQYF.

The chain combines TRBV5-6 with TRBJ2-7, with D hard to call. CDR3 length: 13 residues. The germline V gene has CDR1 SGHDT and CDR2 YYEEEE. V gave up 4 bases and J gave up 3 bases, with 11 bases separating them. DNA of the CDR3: TGTGCCAGCAGCACGGGCCTCCACTACGAGCAGTACTTC. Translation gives CASSTGLHYEQYF.

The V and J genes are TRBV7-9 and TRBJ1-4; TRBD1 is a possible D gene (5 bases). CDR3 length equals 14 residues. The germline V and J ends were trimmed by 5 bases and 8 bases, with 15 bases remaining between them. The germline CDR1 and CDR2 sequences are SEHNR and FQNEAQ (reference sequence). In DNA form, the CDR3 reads TGTGCCAGCAGCGGAAAGGGGCCCCCCGAAAAACTGTTTTTT. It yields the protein CASSGKGPPEKLFF.

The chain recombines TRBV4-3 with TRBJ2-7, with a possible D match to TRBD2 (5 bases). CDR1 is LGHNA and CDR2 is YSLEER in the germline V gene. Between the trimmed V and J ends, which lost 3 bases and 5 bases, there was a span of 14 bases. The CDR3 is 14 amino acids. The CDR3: CASSQTAGTNEQYF. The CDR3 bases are TGCGCCAGCAGCCAGACCGCGGGCACAAACGAGCAGTACTTC.

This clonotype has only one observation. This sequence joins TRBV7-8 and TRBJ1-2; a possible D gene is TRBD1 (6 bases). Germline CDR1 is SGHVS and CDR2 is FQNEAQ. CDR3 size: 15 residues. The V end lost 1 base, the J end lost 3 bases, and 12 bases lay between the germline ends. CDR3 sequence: CASSLDPHRDYGYTF. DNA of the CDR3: TGTGCCAGCAGCTTAGATCCCCACAGGGACTATGGCTACACCTTC.